This T cell receptor (beta chain) was sequenced for a study of T cells in Graves' hyperthyroidism and ophthalmopathy. Regarding the study as a whole: Most clonotypes expanded in thyroid above 0.001 were likewise present in blood. From stable hyperthyroidism, ophthalmopathy was set apart by a 13 V-J model.

Amplified regions were TCR beta CDR3 sequences from RNA transcripts. Carried out on the TCR CDR3, a first-round RT-PCR used the HTBI primer set. TCRdb ran MiXCR on the multiplex PCR reads and lists one entry per CDR3 protein. The data show 330,000 or so distinct CDR3 sequences, about 19% seen once. This clonotype came up many times. Its antigen is still unknown. The V end lost 4 bases, the J end lost 0 bases, and 7 bases lay between the germline ends. The V gene's germline CDR1 is SGHTA and CDR2 FQGNSA. The CDR3 has 14 residues. The origin of this receptor is a man aged 45 to 65 with Graves' ophthalmopathy. Sequencing was carried out using blood. The genes are TRBV7-2 and TRBJ2-1; D remains unclear. CDR3 sequence: CASSYHSSYNEQFF. The CDR3 DNA is TGTGCCAGCAGCTACCACAGCTCCTACAATGAGCAGTTCTTC. Filled out from reference TRBV7-2 and TRBJ2-1, the complete variable domain reads GAGVSQSPSNKVTEKGKDVELRCDPISGHTALYWYRQSLGQGLEFLIYFQGNSAPDKSGLPSDRFSAERTGGSVSTLTIQRTQQEDSAVYLCASSYHSSYNEQFFGPGTRLTVL.